This T cell receptor (beta chain) was recovered during a study of blood T cell repertoires in COVID-19. Overall study: COVID-19 samples collected from the United States, Italy and Spain covered acute and convalescent phases. T cells, B-cell-depleted T cells, or PBMCs supplied cDNA or gDNA.

Original processing notes: Reference gene primers were amplified, and this amplification served to estimate nucleated cell counts. Repertoires were generated with immunoSEQ multiplex PCR, while TCRdb's copy carries only in-frame clones and drops some. V and J calls and clone size are as listed in that table; D and trimming were resolved from the DNA. The table includes 190,000 or so clones, just under 85% detected once. CDR1 and CDR2 (germline): KGHSY, FQNENV. V shed 4 bases and J 0 bases; nucleotides not matched to a gene: 5. This CDR3 has 16 amino acids. The source of this sequence is a human donor with acute or convalescent COVID-19. The donor label of this sample is uncertain. The specimen sequenced was peripheral blood. This sequence joins TRBV16 and TRBJ1-3, with TRBD1 matching over 8 bases. The CDR3, as DNA: TGTGCCAGCAGCCTCGGACAGGGATTCTCTGGAAACACCATATATTTT. This encodes CASSLGQGFSGNTIYF.